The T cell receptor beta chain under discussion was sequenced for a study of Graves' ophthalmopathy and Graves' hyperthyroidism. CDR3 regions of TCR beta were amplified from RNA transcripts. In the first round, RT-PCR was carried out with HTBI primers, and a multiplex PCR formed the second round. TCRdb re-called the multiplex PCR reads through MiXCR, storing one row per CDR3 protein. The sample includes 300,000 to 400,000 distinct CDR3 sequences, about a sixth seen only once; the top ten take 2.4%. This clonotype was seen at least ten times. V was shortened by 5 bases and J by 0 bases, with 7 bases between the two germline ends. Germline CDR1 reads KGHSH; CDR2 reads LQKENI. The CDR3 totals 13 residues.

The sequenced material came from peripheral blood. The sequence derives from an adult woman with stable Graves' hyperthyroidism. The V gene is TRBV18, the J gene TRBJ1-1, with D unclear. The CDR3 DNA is TGTGCCAGCTCAGTAGACCTGAACACTGAAGCTTTCTTT. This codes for CASSVDLNTEAFF.